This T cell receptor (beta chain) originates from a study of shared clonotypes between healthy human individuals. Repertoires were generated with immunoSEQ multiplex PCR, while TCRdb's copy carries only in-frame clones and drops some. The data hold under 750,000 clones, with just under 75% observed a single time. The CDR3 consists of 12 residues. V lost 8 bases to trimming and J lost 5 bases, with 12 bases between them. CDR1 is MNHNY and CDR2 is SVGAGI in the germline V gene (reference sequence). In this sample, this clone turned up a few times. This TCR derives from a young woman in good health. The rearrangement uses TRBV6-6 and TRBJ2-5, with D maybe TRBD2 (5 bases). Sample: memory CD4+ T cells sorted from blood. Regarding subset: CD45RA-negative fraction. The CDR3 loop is CASGSRRETQYF. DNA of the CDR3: TGTGCCAGCGGGAGTCGGCGGGAGACCCAGTACTTC.